The rows below give T cell receptor beta chains drawn from one sample of a study of blood T cell repertoires in COVID-19. Generated by immunoSEQ multiplex PCR, the TCRdb table keeps only in-frame clones and is missing some. Here the sample spans approximately 88,000 clones, about 74% being singletons. Sequenced input: peripheral blood. These receptor sequences come from a human donor in a cohort sampled during active COVID-19. Both conserved end residues are trimmed from each CDR3. D genes are given only for firm matches.

cdr3_length,d_call,v_call,j_call,cdr3_aa
14,-,TRBV28,TRBJ1-5,ASSTYTRRSNQPQH
13,TRBD1,TRBV3-1/TRBV3-2,TRBJ2-2,ASSPIDRATGELF
13,-,TRBV7-2,TRBJ2-3,ASSSYSKFLDTQY
11,-,TRBV13,TRBJ1-2,ASSLGMTDGYT
12,-,TRBV2,TRBJ2-7,ASSVPSATYEQY
12,-,TRBV28,TRBJ2-7,ASSFTQVTYEQY
11,-,TRBV12-3/TRBV12-4,TRBJ2-3,ASSTRGTDTQY
14,TRBD1,TRBV7-2,TRBJ2-2,ASSLVGQGLTGELF
12,-,TRBV15,TRBJ2-7,ATSRVTNSYEQY
13,-,TRBV4-3,TRBJ2-6,ASSPSRAGANVLT
13,TRBD1,TRBV6-2/TRBV6-3,TRBJ1-2,ASSYFGQGAKGYT
12,-,TRBV2,TRBJ2-5,ASSARRNQETQY
14,-,TRBV7-7,TRBJ2-2,ASSPQGIGEAGELF
9,-,TRBV7-2,TRBJ1-2,ASSYYLGYT
15,TRBD1,TRBV7-8,TRBJ2-1,ASSRALGTGSRDEQF
13,TRBD2,TRBV11-3,TRBJ2-2,ASSLRTSGSGELF
15,TRBD1,TRBV24-1,TRBJ2-4,ATSDPTRDRGSNIQY
13,TRBD2,TRBV25-1,TRBJ2-2,ASSDPLAGTGELF
14,TRBD2,TRBV19,TRBJ2-7,ASSTLTSGRIREQY
14,TRBD1,TRBV24-1,TRBJ1-2,ATSDPIRDREGGYT
13,TRBD2,TRBV9,TRBJ2-5,ASSPGTIVQETQY
13,-,TRBV28,TRBJ1-5,ASRLQGGGNQPQH
11,-,TRBV7-3,TRBJ2-1,ASSPGDPLLQF
12,-,TRBV2,TRBJ2-1,ASSSGLKDNEQF
15,-,TRBV6-2/TRBV6-3,TRBJ2-1,ASSYNPGVSPYNEQF
13,-,TRBV9,TRBJ1-1,ASSPFHGGTTEAF
14,-,TRBV21-1,TRBJ2-7,ASSKGCGQRSYEQY
11,-,TRBV29-1,TRBJ2-5,SASTSAQETQY